The 26 T cell receptor beta chains below all came from one sample that was sequenced in a study of metastatic and nonmetastatic thyroid tumors. MiXCR re-clonotyped the PCR reads for TCRdb. The sample shows about 4,200 clones, roughly 19% of them seen only once. No treatment of any kind had been given to any patient before thyroid surgery. Sequenced sample: adjacent normal tissue. Every receptor here comes from a male donor with papillary thyroid cancer or a benign thyroid nodule (not recorded which). Some clones in this sample may be carry-over from other donors' samples.

Relative to its sample, this clone is medium-sized (0.01 to 0.1%). The chain joins TRBV20-1 to TRBJ2-7; 8 bases are shared with TRBD1. The V and J ends lost 2 bases and 2 bases, in that order; junction bases with no gene match: 5. The germline V gene has CDR1 DFQATT and CDR2 SNEGSKA (reference sequence). The length of the CDR3 is 14 residues. CDR3 sequence reads: CSARSDRGTYEQYF. The CDR3 region has the DNA TGCAGTGCTAGATCTGACAGGGGAACCTACGAGCAGTACTTC.

CDR3 loop: CASSVVTGVEAFF. For the CDR3, the DNA is TGCGCCAGCAGTGTAGTGACAGGGGTTGAAGCTTTCTTT. V is TRBV10-2 and J is TRBJ1-1; 8 bases agree with TRBD1. V lost 4 bases, J lost 7 bases, and 5 bases stayed unmatched. This CDR3 is 13 amino acids long. Germline CDR1 reads WSHSY; CDR2 reads SAAADI.

This chain connects TRBV2 to TRBJ1-4; 9 bases are a match to TRBD1. Unmatched junction bases numbered 3, after V lost 2 bases and J lost 5 bases. The germline gives CDR1 SNHLY, CDR2 FYNNEI. The length of the CDR3 is 15 residues. The CDR3 nucleotides are TGTGCCAGCAGTGAATCCGGGACAGGGAATGAAAAACTGTTTTTT. It yields the protein CASSESGTGNEKLFF.

The sample holds many counts of this clone. The chain couples TRBV5-6 to TRBJ2-2, with D unclear. CDR3 length equals 16 residues. The V end lost 4 bases, the J end lost 2 bases, and 15 bases lay between the germline ends. Germline V CDR1 and CDR2: SGHDT, YYEEEE. CDR3: CASSRSPLPNTGELFF. In DNA, the CDR3 is TGTGCCAGCAGCCGTTCTCCCCTTCCAAACACCGGGGAGCTGTTTTTT.

The sample holds one count of this clone. The CDR3 DNA is TGTGCCAGCAGCGACGGGGACAGGGCCAGGGCCGGGGAGCTGTTTTTT. Translated: CASSDGDRARAGELFF. The genes are TRBV2 and TRBJ2-2, with 9 bases that match TRBD1. Trimming took 6 bases from V and 6 from J; bases not matched to a gene: 11. CDR1 and CDR2 from the germline V gene are SNHLY and FYNNEI. The CDR3 consists of 16 residues. Supplemented by reference TRBV2 and TRBJ2-2, the full variable domain reads EPEVTQTPSHQVTQMGQEVILRCVPISNHLYFYWYRQILGQKVEFLVSFYNNEISEKSEIFDDQFSVERPDGSNFTLKIRSTKLEDSAMYFCASSDGDRARAGELFFGEGSRLTVL.

The V gene is TRBV30, the J gene TRBJ1-2; 9 bases map to TRBD1. Germline V lookup: CDR1 GTSNPN, CDR2 SVGIG (reference sequence). V lost 2 bases, J lost 14 bases, and 6 bases stayed unmatched. The CDR3 runs to 11 residues. The CDR3 sequence is CAWSQQGARTF. CDR3 DNA: TGTGCCTGGAGTCAACAGGGGGCGCGGACCTTC. Based on the CDR3 plus reference TRBV30 and TRBJ1-2, the full variable domain is SQTIHQWPATLVQPVGSPLSLECTVEGTSNPNLYWYRQAAGRGLQLLFYSVGIGQISSEVPQNLSASRPQDRQFILSSKKLLLSDSGFYLCAWSQQGARTFGSGTRLTVV.

By proportion, this clone is medium-sized (0.01 to 0.1%). The chain carries TRBV20-1 and TRBJ1-2, with a weak D call TRBD1 (5 bases). This CDR3 contains 14 residues. Germline V gene sequence: CDR1 DFQATT, CDR2 SNEGSKA (reference sequence). V was clipped by 6 bases and J by 0 bases, with 14 bases between them. CDR3 sequence (DNA): TGCAGTGCCCCGGGGACTCTAGCTAACTATGGCTACACCTTC. It translates to CSAPGTLANYGYTF.

By sample share, this clone is large. J is TRBJ1-2 and V is TRBV7-3; TRBD1 is a possible D gene (5 bases). Germline V gene data show CDR1 as SGHTA and CDR2 as FQGTGA. The CDR3 sequence is 13 residues long. V lost 3 bases and J lost 5, with 10 bases in between. This chain's CDR3 is CASSLGRIYGYTF. CDR3 nucleotide sequence: TGTGCCAGCAGCTTGGGACGGATATATGGCTACACCTTC.

This clone was found a few times. This sequence joins TRBV6-1 and TRBJ2-5; tentatively, D is TRBD2 (6 bases). The V gene lost 5 bases and the J gene lost 3 bases, with 13 bases spanning the gap. The CDR3 spans 14 residues. Germline-derived CDR1 and CDR2 are MNHNS and SASEGT. The CDR3 DNA reads TGTGCCAGCAGTCCCGGGACTGAAAAAGAGACCCAGTACTTC. It specifies CASSPGTEKETQYF.

This clone was recorded once. The chain is built from TRBV20-1 and TRBJ2-7; TRBD2 matches at 10 bases. Per the germline V gene, CDR1 is DFQATT and CDR2 is SNEGSKA (reference sequence). Trimming at V came to 0 bases and at J to 6 bases, leaving 5 bases not matched to a gene. The CDR3 is 14 residues long. CDR3 protein: CSARDRASGGEQYF. The CDR3 DNA sequence: TGCAGTGCTAGAGATCGGGCTAGCGGGGGCGAGCAGTACTTC.

At least ten counts were recorded for this clone. CDR3 residues: CASSVGGGSSGNTIYF. CDR3 bases: TGTGCCAGCAGCGTCGGAGGGGGCTCCTCTGGAAACACCATATATTTT. This chain joins TRBV9 and TRBJ1-3, with TRBD1 identical over 7 bases. With V trimmed by 2 bases and J by 0 bases, 5 bases remained unmatched. The CDR3 spans 16 residues. Germline CDR1 is SGDLS and CDR2 is YYNGEE.

The chain recombines TRBV6-5 with TRBJ2-1, with 7 bases fitting TRBD2. The V and J ends lost 5 bases and 6 bases, in that order; junction bases with no gene match: 7. CDR3 length equals 14 residues. Per germline, CDR1 MNHEY and CDR2 SVGAGI. The CDR3 bases are TGTGCCAGCAGTACTGGACTAGTTGGCAATGAGCAGTTCTTC. Encoded protein: CASSTGLVGNEQFF.

This clone was observed a handful of times. The J gene is TRBJ2-1, the V gene TRBV5-1, with 8 bases that match TRBD2. Germline CDR1 is SGHRS and CDR2 is YFSETQ. CDR3 length: 18 amino acids. J gave up 2 bases and V 1 base, and 11 bases lay outside the gene matches. CDR3 in amino acids: CASSLSSGSARPYNEQFF. CDR3 in DNA: TGCGCCAGCAGCTTGTCCAGCGGGAGCGCCCGACCCTACAATGAGCAGTTCTTC.

This clone was seen at least ten times. The rearrangement uses TRBV6-1 and TRBJ1-1; D unresolved. The germline V gene encodes CDR1 MNHNS and CDR2 SASEGT. V lost 2 bases, J lost 2 bases, and 9 bases lay in between. This CDR3 comprises 14 residues. The CDR3 region is CASSEWKGNTEAFF. The CDR3 DNA is TGTGCCAGCAGTGAATGGAAAGGAAACACTGAAGCTTTCTTT.

The chain employs TRBV7-9 and TRBJ2-5; possible D gene TRBD2, 6 bases. CDR1 and CDR2 from the germline V gene are SEHNR and FQNEAQ (reference sequence). Trimming removed 6 bases from V and 9 bases from J, with 20 bases in between. This CDR3 has 14 residues. The CDR3 protein is CASSGLSGWGAQYF. The DNA for the CDR3 is TGTGCCAGCAGTGGTTTGAGCGGCTGGGGGGCCCAGTACTTC. Using reference TRBV7-9 and TRBJ2-5 for the parts outside the CDR3, the full variable domain is DTGVSQNPRHKITKRGQNVTFRCDPISEHNRLYWYRQTLGQGPEFLTYFQNEAQLEKSRLLSDRFSAERPKGSFSTLEIQRTEQGDSAMYLCASSGLSGWGAQYFGPGTRLLVL.

The V and J genes are TRBV20-1 and TRBJ1-2; D is ambiguous. Germline V gene lookup returns CDR1 DFQATT and CDR2 SNEGSKA (reference sequence). The CDR3 spans 12 residues. V shed 6 bases and J shed 8 bases, with 16 bases lying between them. The DNA for the CDR3 is TGCAGTGCGAACACTGGTGCTTGGGGCTACACCTTC. This encodes CSANTGAWGYTF.

CDR3 nucleotide sequence: TGTGCCAGCAGCCAACCAGGGGGAGGATCTAATGAAAAACTGTTTTTT. Protein: CASSQPGGGSNEKLFF. The chain has TRBV14 and TRBJ1-4; 7 nucleotides match TRBD1. From germline, CDR1 is SGHDN and CDR2 FVKESK. The trim removed 2 bases at V and 3 bases at J, leaving 6 bases unmatched. This CDR3 spans 16 amino acids.

This clone was detected a few times. The V and J genes are TRBV4-2 and TRBJ2-6; unclear D gene. V dropped 0 bases and J dropped 0 bases, with 3 bases sitting between them. This CDR3 has 15 amino acids. Germline CDR1 reads LGHNA; CDR2 reads YNFKEQ. The CDR3 DNA sequence: TGTGCCAGCAGCCAAGATCCCTCTGGGGCCAACGTCCTGACTTTC. It codes for CASSQDPSGANVLTF.

By proportion, this clone is medium-sized (0.01 to 0.1%). The chain carries TRBV2 and TRBJ2-2; D gene uncertain. V was shortened by 5 bases and J by 1 base, with 2 bases between the two germline ends. This CDR3 comprises 12 residues. Germline values: CDR1 SNHLY, CDR2 FYNNEI. The DNA for the CDR3 is TGTGCCAGCAGTAGGAACACCGGGGAGCTGTTTTTT. This sequence encodes CASSRNTGELFF.

The CDR3 loop is CASSLSLNRDLGSPLHF. The CDR3, as DNA: TGTGCCAGCAGCTTATCGCTAAACAGGGATTTGGGTTCACCCCTCCACTTT. V and J are TRBV7-2 and TRBJ1-6, with D perhaps TRBD1 (6 bases). CDR1 and CDR2 from the germline V gene are SGHTA and FQGNSA. V gave up 2 bases and J gave up 9 bases, with 20 bases separating them. This CDR3 contains 17 residues.

This clone was seen only a few times. This chain joins TRBV19 and TRBJ2-1, with 12 bases identical to TRBD2. Trimming took 5 bases from V and 0 from J; bases not matched to a gene: 5. The CDR3 contains 17 residues. Germline V CDR1 and CDR2: LNHDA, SQIVND (reference sequence). CDR3 sequence reads: CASSSGLAGSSYNEQFF. DNA of the CDR3: TGTGCCAGTAGTTCCGGACTAGCGGGAAGCTCCTACAATGAGCAGTTCTTC.

J is TRBJ2-5 and V is TRBV27, with 7 bases aligning to TRBD2. Per the germline V gene, CDR1 is MNHEY and CDR2 is SMNVEV (reference sequence). The trim removed 5 bases at V and 2 bases at J, leaving 5 bases unmatched. This CDR3 is built from 14 residues. The CDR3 region is CASSPLASQETQYF. DNA for the CDR3: TGTGCCAGCAGTCCACTAGCGTCGCAAGAGACCCAGTACTTC.

V usage is TRBV20-1 and J usage is TRBJ1-5; tentatively, D is TRBD1 (6 bases). The CDR3 length is 15 residues. Trimming stripped 6 bases from V and 0 bases from J, with 15 bases between. The germline V gene encodes CDR1 DFQATT and CDR2 SNEGSKA (reference sequence). The CDR3 region has the DNA TGCAGTGCCAGGAGGACAGAGAATAGCAATCAGCCCCAGCATTTT. Protein product: CSARRTENSNQPQHF.

The gene calls are TRBV7-9 and TRBJ2-7; D tentatively fits TRBD1 or TRBD2 (6 bases each). The J call may be faulty, since TRBJ2-5 better matches the DNA end. CDR1 SEHNR and CDR2 FQNEAQ come from the germline V gene (reference sequence). CDR3 length equals 15 residues. Written as DNA, the CDR3 is TGTGCCAGCAGCTTAGCGGGGGGACATCAAGAGACCCAGTACTTC. Protein: CASSLAGGHQETQYF.

The chain is built from TRBV7-9 and TRBJ1-2; TRBD1 matches 7 bases. This CDR3 has 13 residues. V lost 5 bases, J lost 6 bases, and 6 bases stayed unmatched. Germline V CDR1 and CDR2: SEHNR, FQNEAQ (reference sequence). The CDR3 here is CASSPATGNGYTF. The DNA of the CDR3 is TGTGCCAGCAGCCCAGCGACAGGGAATGGCTACACCTTC.

The chain recombines TRBV28 with TRBJ1-2; D gene uncertain. Germline-derived CDR1 and CDR2 are MDHEN and SYDVKM. The CDR3 runs to 14 residues. V gave up 4 bases and J gave up 8 bases, with 17 bases separating them. The chain's CDR3 is CASSWPQDQKGYTF. The CDR3 nucleotides are TGTGCCAGCAGTTGGCCCCAGGACCAAAAGGGCTACACCTTC.